This passage covers 5 T cell receptor beta chains from one sample sequenced in a study of sequential checkpoint blockade in melanoma (dated by TCRdb to the late 2010s). What the treatment or condition label conveys for this sample: randomized to nivolumab then ipilimumab (arm A) or the reverse (arm B). The library came from the immunoSEQ multiplex PCR assay. TCRdb took this table from immuneACCESS and kept in-frame rearrangements with V and J called. Such tables lack part of the clones; where checked against another copy, unresolved V genes explain under half of the gap, and the rest is unexplained. This sample is represented by roughly 9,100 clones; roughly nine tenths of them were singletons. Roughly 14% of the sample comes from the top ten. Sample: CD8+ T cells sorted from blood (inferred from file names), taken from a patient given nivolumab and ipilimumab in sequence. The receptors come from a human donor with melanoma.

V and J are TRBV9 and TRBJ1-2, with a weak D call TRBD1 (5 bases). Trimming took 3 bases from V and 4 from J, leaving 16 bases between them. This CDR3 comprises 15 residues. The V gene's germline CDR1 is SGDLS and CDR2 YYNGEE. The DNA for the CDR3 is TGTGCCAGCAGCGCAGGTGGAGCAGGGATCTATGGCTACACCTTC. Residues: CASSAGGAGIYGYTF.

The chain couples TRBV7-9 to TRBJ2-7, with D perhaps matching TRBD2 (5 bases). With 2 bases removed from V and 4 bases from J, the gap between germline ends came to 12 bases. The CDR3 loop spans 14 amino acids. Germline V lookup: CDR1 SEHNR, CDR2 FQNEAQ (reference sequence). The CDR3 here is CASSLLPEGYEQYF. The CDR3 bases are TGTGCCAGCAGCTTACTACCAGAGGGTTACGAGCAGTACTTC. Full variable domain (missing parts from reference TRBV7-9 and TRBJ2-7): DTGVSQNPRHKITKRGQNVTFRCDPISEHNRLYWYRQTLGQGPEFLTYFQNEAQLEKSRLLSDRFSAERPKGSFSTLEIQRTEQGDSAMYLCASSLLPEGYEQYFGPGTRLTVT.

V is TRBV30 and J is TRBJ1-2; 8 bases match TRBD1. Germline V gives CDR1 GTSNPN, CDR2 SVGIG (reference sequence). The CDR3 is 15 amino acids. J gave up 4 bases and V 3 bases, and 10 bases lay outside the gene matches. The CDR3 DNA follows: TGTGCCTGGAGCCACGGGACAGGCCGGCTCTATGGCTACACCTTC. As protein: CAWSHGTGRLYGYTF.

The V gene is TRBV9, the J gene TRBJ1-5, with D possibly TRBD1 on 5 matching bases. The CDR3 is 15 residues long. Germline-derived CDR1 and CDR2 are SGDLS and YYNGEE. V shed 0 bases and J shed 5 bases, with 12 bases lying between them. As DNA, the CDR3 is TGTGCCAGCAGCGTAGAGGGCAGGGAAGATCAGCCCCAGCATTTT. Protein product: CASSVEGREDQPQHF.

The genes are TRBV19 and TRBJ2-1; TRBD2 matches at 11 bases. The CDR3 loop spans 15 amino acids. The V segment lost 10 bases and the J segment 4 bases; nucleotides outside the gene matches: 9. Germline CDR1 reads LNHDA; CDR2 reads SQIVND (reference sequence). The CDR3 protein is CATRVGTSGYNEQFF. CDR3 bases: TGTGCCACTCGCGTGGGGACTAGCGGATACAATGAGCAGTTCTTC.